This T cell receptor (beta chain) was retrieved from a study of graft-versus-host responses after intestinal transplantation. The method was immunoSEQ multiplex PCR; TCRdb's version includes in-frame clones alone and lacks a portion of them. This table has approximately 20,000 clones, 38% appearing once. This CDR3 spans 13 amino acids. Per the germline V gene, CDR1 is SGHNT and CDR2 is YENEEA. The germline V and J ends were trimmed by 5 bases and 5 bases, with 9 bases remaining between them. The TCR was taken from a human patient who received an intestinal transplant. This sample comprised alloreactive CD4+ T cells from a mixed lymphocyte reaction culture, obtained before intestinal transplant. As to subset: CFSE-low proliferating T cells sorted from approximately six-day pre-transplant mixed lymphocyte reaction (GvH or HvG direction). The V call is TRBV11-3, the J call TRBJ2-2, with D uncertain. The CDR3, as DNA: TGTGCCAGCAGCCTCAGCCCGACCGGGGAGCTGTTTTTT. As protein: CASSLSPTGELFF.